The 21 T cell receptor beta chains in this list originate from one sample, sequenced in a study of T cells expressing NK-cell markers. TCRdb reprocessed the 5' RACE reads and reports one entry per CDR3 protein, with no DNA. Its table records some 500,000 distinct CDR3 sequences. The sample comprised blood T cells: a sorted CD56 or NKG2C T cell subset, CD4+ or CD8+ T cells, or bulk PBMC T cells (not recorded which). The receptors were sampled from a woman between 45 and 60 years old in good health.

J is TRBJ2-1 and V is TRBV5-1; checking the TCRdb D call of TRBD2 is not possible without DNA. This CDR3 is built from 15 residues. Germline V gene data show CDR1 as SGHRS and CDR2 as YFSETQ. The CDR3 region is CASSLVPSGVNEQFF.

The chain recombines TRBV7-3 with TRBJ2-1. The CDR3 sequence is 13 residues long. Germline CDR1 SGHTA, CDR2 FQGTGA. The CDR3 protein is CASSLTGNNEQFF.

The chain links TRBV7-3 to TRBJ2-5; TCRdb's D call, TRBD2, is unchecked because there is no DNA. The CDR3 is 15 amino acids. Germline V gene data show CDR1 as SGHTA and CDR2 as FQGTGA. The CDR3 region is CASSLSGGREETQYF.

J is TRBJ1-5 and V is TRBV5-5; TCRdb indicates TRBD1, and absent DNA this call remains unverified. The CDR3 contains 16 residues. Germline V lookup: CDR1 SGHKS, CDR2 YYEKEE (reference sequence). CDR3 protein: CASSFLTGVDNQPQHF.

This rearrangement joins TRBV27 to TRBJ2-5; TCRdb outputs TRBD1, but without DNA this stays unchecked. CDR1 MNHEY and CDR2 SMNVEV come from the germline V gene (reference sequence). The CDR3 sequence is 15 residues long. The CDR3 is CASGELGQPEETQYF.

The chain recombines TRBV14 with TRBJ2-4; the D gene TCRdb calls, TRBD2, cannot be checked with no DNA. Germline CDR1 is SGHDN and CDR2 is FVKESK. The CDR3 is 16 residues long. This chain's CDR3 is CASSQVAGGQSGIQYF.

This sequence joins TRBV7-9 and TRBJ2-1; TCRdb's assignment of TRBD2 cannot be checked, as there is no DNA. This CDR3 comprises 16 residues. Germline assignment: CDR1 SEHNR and CDR2 FQNEAQ (reference sequence). The CDR3 spells CASSSPFSGVGNEQFF. Variable domain in full (rest from reference TRBV7-9 and TRBJ2-1): DTGVSQNPRHKITKRGQNVTFRCDPISEHNRLYWYRQTLGQGPEFLTYFQNEAQLEKSRLLSDRFSAERPKGSFSTLEIQRTEQGDSAMYLCASSSPFSGVGNEQFFGPGTRLTVL.

The J gene is TRBJ1-2, the V gene TRBV24-1; checking the TCRdb D call of TRBD1 is not possible without DNA. Germline-derived CDR1 and CDR2 are KGHDR and SFDVKD. This CDR3 spans 12 amino acids. The CDR3 is CATSEGLGGYTF.

This chain connects TRBV20-1 to TRBJ2-1; TCRdb proposes TRBD2, but this gene call is untestable without DNA. CDR3 length: 14 amino acids. Per germline, CDR1 DFQATT and CDR2 SNEGSKA (reference sequence). The CDR3 loop is CSAAGGLGYNEQFF.

The chain is built from TRBV5-1 and TRBJ2-4; no DNA is available, so the TRBD2 call from TCRdb remains unchecked. The CDR3 covers 15 residues. Germline loops: CDR1 SGHRS, CDR2 YFSETQ. CDR3: CASSATGTTGDIQYF.

This chain uses TRBV12-3 or TRBV12-4 with TRBJ1-3; TCRdb indicates TRBD1, and absent DNA this call remains unverified. The CDR3 runs to 16 residues. The CDR3 is CASSSGTFQQGNTIYF.

The chain employs TRBV12-3 or TRBV12-4 and TRBJ2-2; checking the TCRdb D call of TRBD2 is not possible without DNA. This CDR3 has 14 amino acids. This CDR3 reads CASSWEVGTGELFF.

The chain carries TRBV7-9 and TRBJ2-1; the TRBD2 assignment by TCRdb is unverifiable without DNA. Germline CDR1 is SEHNR and CDR2 is FQNEAQ (reference sequence). The CDR3 runs 18 residues. The CDR3 loop reads CASSWNTGIAGSLNEQFF.

This chain uses TRBV12-3 or TRBV12-4 with TRBJ2-1; TCRdb selects TRBD1, and the lack of DNA leaves this call unchecked. CDR3 length: 15 amino acids. CDR3: CASSLWTGKGNEQFF.

The chain links TRBV11-2 to TRBJ2-3; TCRdb lists TRBD2, though no DNA is available to test this call. CDR1 and CDR2 (germline): SGHAT, FQNNGV. The CDR3 runs 15 residues. CDR3 protein: CASSWTSGPRDTQYF. Full variable domain (remainder filled in from reference TRBV11-2 and TRBJ2-3): EAGVAQSPRYKIIEKRQSVAFWCNPISGHATLYWYQQILGQGPKLLIQFQNNGVVDDSQLPKDRFSAERLKGVDSTLKIQPAKLEDSAVYLCASSWTSGPRDTQYFGPGTRLTVL.

The chain is built from TRBV7-2 and TRBJ1-1. This CDR3 is 13 amino acids long. In germline, CDR1 is SGHTA, CDR2 FQGNSA. The CDR3: CASSELLGTEAFF. Together with reference TRBV7-2 and TRBJ1-1, the CDR3 gives the full variable domain: GAGVSQSPSNKVTEKGKDVELRCDPISGHTALYWYRQSLGQGLEFLIYFQGNSAPDKSGLPSDRFSAERTGGSVSTLTIQRTQQEDSAVYLCASSELLGTEAFFGQGTRLTVV.

The J gene is TRBJ2-5, the V gene TRBV12-3 or TRBV12-4; TCRdb gives TRBD2 as the D gene, but with no DNA this cannot be confirmed. The CDR3 contains 17 residues. The CDR3 sequence: CASSFRVTGLAKETQYF.

The chain joins TRBV27 to TRBJ2-7; TCRdb selects TRBD1, and the lack of DNA leaves this call unchecked. CDR1 is MNHEY, CDR2 SMNVEV, per germline (reference sequence). CDR3 length: 15 residues. Here the CDR3 reads CASSFTGGGPTKQYF.

This sequence joins TRBV12-3 or TRBV12-4 and TRBJ2-2; as DNA is missing, the TRBD1 call by TCRdb cannot be tested. The CDR3 runs to 16 residues. CDR3 region: CASRPSWGEGRGELFF.

The chain employs TRBV11-2 and TRBJ2-2; there is no DNA to check the TCRdb D call of TRBD1. CDR1 and CDR2 from the germline V gene are SGHAT and FQNNGV. The CDR3 runs 16 residues. The CDR3: CASIATGGVSTGELFF.

The genes are TRBV3-1 and TRBJ2-7; checking the TCRdb D call of TRBD1 is not possible without DNA. The CDR3 is 12 residues long. From germline, CDR1 is LGHDT and CDR2 YNNKEL (reference sequence). CDR3 in amino acids: CASSRRGYEQYF.